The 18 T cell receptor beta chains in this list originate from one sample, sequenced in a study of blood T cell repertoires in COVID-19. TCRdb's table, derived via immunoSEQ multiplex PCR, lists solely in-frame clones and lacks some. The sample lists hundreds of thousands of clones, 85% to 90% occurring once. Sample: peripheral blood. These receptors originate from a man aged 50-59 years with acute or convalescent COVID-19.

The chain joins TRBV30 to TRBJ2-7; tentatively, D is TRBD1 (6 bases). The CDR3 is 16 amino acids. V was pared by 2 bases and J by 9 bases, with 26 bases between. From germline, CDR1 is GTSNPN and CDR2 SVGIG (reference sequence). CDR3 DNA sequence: TGTGCCTGGAGTCCCGTGGGGGCAGGGGAGATCCGCGGGCAGTACTTC. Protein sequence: CAWSPVGAGEIRGQYF.

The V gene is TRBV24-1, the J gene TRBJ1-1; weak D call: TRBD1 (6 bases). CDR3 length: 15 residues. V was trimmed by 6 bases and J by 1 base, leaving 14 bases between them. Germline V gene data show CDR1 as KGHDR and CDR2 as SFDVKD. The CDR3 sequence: CATSTPGGANTEAFF. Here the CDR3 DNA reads TGTGCCACCAGTACCCCCGGGGGGGCGAACACTGAAGCTTTCTTT.

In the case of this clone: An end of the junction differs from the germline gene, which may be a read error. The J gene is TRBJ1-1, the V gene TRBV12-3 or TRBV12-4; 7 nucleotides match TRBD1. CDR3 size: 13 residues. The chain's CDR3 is CASRTGTNAEAFF. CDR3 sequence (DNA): TGTGCCAGCAGGACAGGGACGAACGCTGAAGCTTTCTTT.

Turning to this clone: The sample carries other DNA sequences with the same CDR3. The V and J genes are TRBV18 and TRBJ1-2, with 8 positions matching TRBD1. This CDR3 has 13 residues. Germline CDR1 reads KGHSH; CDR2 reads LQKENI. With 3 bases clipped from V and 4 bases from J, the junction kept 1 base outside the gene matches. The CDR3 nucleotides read TGTGCCAGCTCACCGGACAGGGTCTATGGCTACACCTTC. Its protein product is CASSPDRVYGYTF.

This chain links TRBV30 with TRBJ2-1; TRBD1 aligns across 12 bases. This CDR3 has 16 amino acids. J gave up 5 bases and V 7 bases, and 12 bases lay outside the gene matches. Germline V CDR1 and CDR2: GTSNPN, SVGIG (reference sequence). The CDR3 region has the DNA TGTGCCTCCGACCGGGACAGGGGGCTCTTTGACAATGAGCAGTTCTTC. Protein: CASDRDRGLFDNEQFF. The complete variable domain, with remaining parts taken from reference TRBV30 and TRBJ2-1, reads SQTIHQWPATLVQPVGSPLSLECTVEGTSNPNLYWYRQAAGRGLQLLFYSVGIGQISSEVPQNLSASRPQDRQFILSSKKLLLSDSGFYLCASDRDRGLFDNEQFFGPGTRLTVL.

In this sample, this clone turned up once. The CDR3 is CASSEPLLQGSNYGYTF. The CDR3 DNA follows: TGTGCCAGCAGTGAGCCACTGTTGCAGGGATCCAACTATGGCTACACCTTC. The rearrangement links TRBV6-1 to TRBJ1-2; the D gene is possibly TRBD1 (5 bases). The CDR3 totals 17 residues. Germline-derived CDR1 and CDR2 are MNHNS and SASEGT. The V end lost 3 bases, the J end lost 2 bases, and 19 bases lay between the germline ends.

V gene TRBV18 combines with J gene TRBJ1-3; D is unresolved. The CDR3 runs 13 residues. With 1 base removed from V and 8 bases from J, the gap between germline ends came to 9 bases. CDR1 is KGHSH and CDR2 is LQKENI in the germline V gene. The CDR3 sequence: CASSPRLKDTIYF. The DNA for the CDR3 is TGTGCCAGCTCACCACGTCTAAAAGACACCATATATTTT.

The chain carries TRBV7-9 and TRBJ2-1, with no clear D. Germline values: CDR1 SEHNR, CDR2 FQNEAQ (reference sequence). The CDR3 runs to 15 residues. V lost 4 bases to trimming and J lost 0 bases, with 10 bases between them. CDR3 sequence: CASSSAVSSYNEQFF. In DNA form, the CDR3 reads TGTGCCAGCAGCTCGGCGGTTAGCTCCTACAATGAGCAGTTCTTC.

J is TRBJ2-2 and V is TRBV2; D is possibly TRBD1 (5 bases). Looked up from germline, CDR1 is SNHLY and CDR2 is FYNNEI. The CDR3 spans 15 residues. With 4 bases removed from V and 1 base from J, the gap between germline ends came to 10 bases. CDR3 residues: CASSGQLVNTGELFF. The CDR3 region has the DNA TGTGCCAGCAGTGGACAGCTCGTGAACACCGGGGAGCTGTTTTTT.

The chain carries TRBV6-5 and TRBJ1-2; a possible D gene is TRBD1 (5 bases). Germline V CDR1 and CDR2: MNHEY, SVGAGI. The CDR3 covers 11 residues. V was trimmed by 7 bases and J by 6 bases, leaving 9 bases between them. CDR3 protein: CASTQGNGYTF. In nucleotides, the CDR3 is TGTGCCAGCACCCAGGGTAATGGCTACACCTTC.

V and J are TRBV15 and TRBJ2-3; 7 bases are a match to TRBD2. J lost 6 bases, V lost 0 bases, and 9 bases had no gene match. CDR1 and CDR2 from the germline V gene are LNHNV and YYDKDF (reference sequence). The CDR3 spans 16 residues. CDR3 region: CATSRDPSGVSDTQYF. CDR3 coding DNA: TGTGCCACCAGCAGAGATCCAAGCGGGGTTAGTGATACGCAGTATTTT.

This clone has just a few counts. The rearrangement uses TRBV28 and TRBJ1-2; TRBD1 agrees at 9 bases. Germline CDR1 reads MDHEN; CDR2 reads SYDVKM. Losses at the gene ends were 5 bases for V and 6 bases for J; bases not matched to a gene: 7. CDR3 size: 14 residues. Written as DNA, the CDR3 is TGTGCCAGCAGTGGCCGGACAGGGGACAATGGCTACACCTTC. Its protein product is CASSGRTGDNGYTF.

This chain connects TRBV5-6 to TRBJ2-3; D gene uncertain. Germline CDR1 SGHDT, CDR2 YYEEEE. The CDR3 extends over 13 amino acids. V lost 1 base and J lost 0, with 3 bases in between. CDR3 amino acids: CASSLPSTDTQYF. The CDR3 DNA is TGTGCCAGCAGCTTGCCGAGCACAGATACGCAGTATTTT.

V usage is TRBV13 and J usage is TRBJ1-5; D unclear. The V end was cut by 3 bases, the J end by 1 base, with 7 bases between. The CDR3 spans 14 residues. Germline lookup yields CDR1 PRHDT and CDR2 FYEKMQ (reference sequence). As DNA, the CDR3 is TGTGCCAGCAGCTTCGGGTGGAGCAATCAGCCCCAGCATTTT. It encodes CASSFGWSNQPQHF.

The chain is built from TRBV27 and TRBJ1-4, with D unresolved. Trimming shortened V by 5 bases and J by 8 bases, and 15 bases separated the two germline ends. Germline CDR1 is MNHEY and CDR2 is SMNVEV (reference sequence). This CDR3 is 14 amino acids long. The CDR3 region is CASSRGRLWEKLFF. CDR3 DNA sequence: TGTGCCAGCAGTCGGGGAAGGCTTTGGGAAAAACTGTTTTTT.

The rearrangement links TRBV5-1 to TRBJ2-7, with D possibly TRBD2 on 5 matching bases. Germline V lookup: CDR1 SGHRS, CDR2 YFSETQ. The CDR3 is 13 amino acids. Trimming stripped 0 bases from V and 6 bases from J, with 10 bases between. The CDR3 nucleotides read TGCGCCAGCAGCTTGGGAGGGTACGGCGAGCAGTACTTC. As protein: CASSLGGYGEQYF.

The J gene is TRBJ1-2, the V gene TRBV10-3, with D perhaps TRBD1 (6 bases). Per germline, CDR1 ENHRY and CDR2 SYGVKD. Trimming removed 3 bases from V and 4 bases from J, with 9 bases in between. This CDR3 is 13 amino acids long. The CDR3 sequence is CAISDGQSYGYTF. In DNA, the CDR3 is TGTGCCATCAGTGATGGACAGAGCTATGGCTACACCTTC.

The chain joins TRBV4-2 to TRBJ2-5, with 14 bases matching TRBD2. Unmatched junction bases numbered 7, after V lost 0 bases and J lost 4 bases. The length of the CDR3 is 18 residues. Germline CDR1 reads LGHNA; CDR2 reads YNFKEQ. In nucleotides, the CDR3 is TGTGCCAGCAGCCAAGAGGAGACTAGCGGGGGGGCCCGAGAGACCCAGTACTTC. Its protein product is CASSQEETSGGARETQYF.